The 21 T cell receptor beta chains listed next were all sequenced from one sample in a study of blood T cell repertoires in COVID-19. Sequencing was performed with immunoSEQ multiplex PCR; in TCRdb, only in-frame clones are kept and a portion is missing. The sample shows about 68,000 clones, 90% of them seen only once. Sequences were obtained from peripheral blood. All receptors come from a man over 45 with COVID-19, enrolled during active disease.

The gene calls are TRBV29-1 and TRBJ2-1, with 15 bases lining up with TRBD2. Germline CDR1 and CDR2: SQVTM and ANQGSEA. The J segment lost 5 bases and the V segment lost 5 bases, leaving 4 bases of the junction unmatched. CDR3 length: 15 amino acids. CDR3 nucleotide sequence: TGCAGCGTTCGGACTAGCGGGAGGGTTGACAATGAGCAGTTCTTC. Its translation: CSVRTSGRVDNEQFF.

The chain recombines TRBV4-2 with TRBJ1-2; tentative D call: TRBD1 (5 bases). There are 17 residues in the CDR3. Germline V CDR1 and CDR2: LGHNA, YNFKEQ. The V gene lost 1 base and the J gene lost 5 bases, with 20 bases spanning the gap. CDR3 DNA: TGTGCCAGCAGCCAAGGGGTAGGGCCAGGGCTTATATATGGCTACACCTTC. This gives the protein CASSQGVGPGLIYGYTF.

CDR3 region: CASSDWGVVGIIEQFF. The DNA for the CDR3 is TGTGCCAGCAGTGACTGGGGGGTCGTAGGGATCATCGAGCAGTTCTTC. This sequence joins TRBV5-6 and TRBJ2-1, with D possibly being TRBD2 (6 bases). The germline V gene encodes CDR1 SGHDT and CDR2 YYEEEE. V shed 5 bases and J shed 10 bases, with 25 bases lying between them. CDR3 length: 16 amino acids.

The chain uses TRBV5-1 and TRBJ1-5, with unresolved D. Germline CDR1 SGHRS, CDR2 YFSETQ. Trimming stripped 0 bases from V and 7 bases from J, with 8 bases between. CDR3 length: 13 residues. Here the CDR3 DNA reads TGCGCCAGCAGCTTGGTTGTGGGCCAGCCCCAGCATTTT. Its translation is CASSLVVGQPQHF.

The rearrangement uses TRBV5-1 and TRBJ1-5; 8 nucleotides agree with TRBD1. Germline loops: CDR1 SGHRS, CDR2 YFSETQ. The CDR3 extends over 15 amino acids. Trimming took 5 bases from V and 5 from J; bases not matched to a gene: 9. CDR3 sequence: CASREGQAKDQPQHF. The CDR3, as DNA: TGCGCCAGCAGGGAGGGACAGGCCAAAGATCAGCCCCAGCATTTT.

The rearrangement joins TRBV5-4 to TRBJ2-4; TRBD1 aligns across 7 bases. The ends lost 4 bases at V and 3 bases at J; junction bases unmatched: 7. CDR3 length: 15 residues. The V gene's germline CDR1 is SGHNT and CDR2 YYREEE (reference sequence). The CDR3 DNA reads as TGTGCCAGCAGCGCTCGACAGGGTGGCAAAAACATTCAGTACTTC. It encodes CASSARQGGKNIQYF.

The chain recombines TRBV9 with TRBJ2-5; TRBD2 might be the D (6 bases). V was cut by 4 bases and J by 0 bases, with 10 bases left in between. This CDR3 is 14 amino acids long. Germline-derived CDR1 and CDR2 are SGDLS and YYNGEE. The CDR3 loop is CASSPGDYQETQYF. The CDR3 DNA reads TGTGCCAGCAGCCCTGGGGACTACCAAGAGACCCAGTACTTC.

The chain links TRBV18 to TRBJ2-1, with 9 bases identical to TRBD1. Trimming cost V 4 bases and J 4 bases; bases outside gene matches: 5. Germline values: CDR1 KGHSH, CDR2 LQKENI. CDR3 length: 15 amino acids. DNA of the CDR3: TGTGCCAGCTCACTAGGACAGGGGACGTACAATGAGCAGTTCTTC. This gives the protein CASSLGQGTYNEQFF.

CDR3 nucleotides: TGTGCCAGCACCGGTTCCTACGAGCAGTACTTC. Translation: CASTGSYEQYF. The chain combines TRBV11-2 with TRBJ2-7; D gene unclear. Germline assignment: CDR1 SGHAT and CDR2 FQNNGV. This CDR3 is 11 amino acids long. V shed 7 bases and J shed 1 base, with 5 bases lying between them.

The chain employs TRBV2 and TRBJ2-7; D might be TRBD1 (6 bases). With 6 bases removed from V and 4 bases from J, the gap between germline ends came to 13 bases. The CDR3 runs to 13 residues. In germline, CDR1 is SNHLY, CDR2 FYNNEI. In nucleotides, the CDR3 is TGTGCCAGCAGCGAAAACACAGGGTACGAGCAGTACTTC. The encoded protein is CASSENTGYEQYF.

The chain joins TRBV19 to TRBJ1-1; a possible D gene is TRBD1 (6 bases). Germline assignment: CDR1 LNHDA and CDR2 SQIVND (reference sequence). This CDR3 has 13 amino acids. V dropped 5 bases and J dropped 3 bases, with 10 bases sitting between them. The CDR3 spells CASSPRTDTEAFF. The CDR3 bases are TGTGCCAGTAGTCCCAGGACAGACACTGAAGCTTTCTTT.

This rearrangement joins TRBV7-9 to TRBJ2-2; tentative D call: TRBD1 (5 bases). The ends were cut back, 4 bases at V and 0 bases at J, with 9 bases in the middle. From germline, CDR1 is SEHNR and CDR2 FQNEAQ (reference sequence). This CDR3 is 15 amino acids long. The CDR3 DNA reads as TGTGCCAGCAGCTCAAGGACAACGAACACCGGGGAGCTGTTTTTT. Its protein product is CASSSRTTNTGELFF.

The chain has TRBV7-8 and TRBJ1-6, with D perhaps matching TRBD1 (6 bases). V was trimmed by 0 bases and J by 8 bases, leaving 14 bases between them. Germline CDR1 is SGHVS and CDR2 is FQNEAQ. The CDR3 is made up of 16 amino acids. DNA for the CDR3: TGTGCCAGCAGCTTAGCGCGTGGGGGCGCAGATTCACCCCTCCACTTT. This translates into CASSLARGGADSPLHF.

The DNA of the CDR3 is TGTGCCAGCAGCTTAGAGTCCACCTACAATGAGCAGTTCTTC. Its translation is CASSLESTYNEQFF. This chain links TRBV7-3 with TRBJ2-1, with D uncertain. Germline CDR1 reads SGHTA; CDR2 reads FQGTGA. CDR3 length equals 14 residues. Trimming pared 2 bases from V and 2 bases from J, leaving 7 bases between.

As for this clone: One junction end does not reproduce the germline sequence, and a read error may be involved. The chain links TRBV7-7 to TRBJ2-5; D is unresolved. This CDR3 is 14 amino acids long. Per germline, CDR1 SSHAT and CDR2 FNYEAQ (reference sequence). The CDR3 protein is CASSVGRRQETQYF. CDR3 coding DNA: TGTGCTAGCAGCGTCGGCAGGCGCCAAGAGACCCAGTACTTC.

The CDR3 is CASGLAQGRRNEQFF. CDR3 DNA: TGTGCTAGTGGTTTGGCACAGGGGAGGAGGAATGAGCAGTTCTTC. The chain couples TRBV12-5 to TRBJ2-1; tentatively, D is TRBD1 (7 bases). Between the trimmed V and J ends, which lost 1 base and 7 bases, there was a span of 14 bases. This CDR3 contains 15 residues. Per the germline V gene, CDR1 is LGHNT and CDR2 is FRNRAP.

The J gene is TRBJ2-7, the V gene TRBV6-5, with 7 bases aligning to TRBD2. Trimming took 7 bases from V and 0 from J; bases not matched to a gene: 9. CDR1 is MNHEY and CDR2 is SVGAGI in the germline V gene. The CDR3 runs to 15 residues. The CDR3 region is CASTAWAGASYEQYF. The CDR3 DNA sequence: TGTGCCAGCACCGCGTGGGCGGGAGCCTCCTACGAGCAGTACTTC.

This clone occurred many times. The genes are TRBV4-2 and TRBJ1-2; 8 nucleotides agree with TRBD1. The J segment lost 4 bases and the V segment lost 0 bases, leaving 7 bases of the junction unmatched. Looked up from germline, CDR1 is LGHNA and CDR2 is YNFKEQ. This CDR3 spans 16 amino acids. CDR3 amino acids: CASSQDFAGGFYGYTF. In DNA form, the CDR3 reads TGTGCCAGCAGCCAAGATTTTGCAGGGGGCTTCTATGGCTACACCTTC.

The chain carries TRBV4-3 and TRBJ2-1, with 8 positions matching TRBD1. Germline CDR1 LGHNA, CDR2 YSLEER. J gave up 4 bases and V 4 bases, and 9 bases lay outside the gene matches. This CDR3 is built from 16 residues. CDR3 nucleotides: TGCGCCAGCAGCCGGATACAGGGGGTGGGATACAATGAGCAGTTCTTC. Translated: CASSRIQGVGYNEQFF.

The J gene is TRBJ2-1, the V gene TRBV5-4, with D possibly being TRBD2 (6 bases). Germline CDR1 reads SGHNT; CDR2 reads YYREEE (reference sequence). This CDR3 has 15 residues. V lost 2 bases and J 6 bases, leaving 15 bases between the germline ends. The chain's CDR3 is CASSLSGHGGNEQFF. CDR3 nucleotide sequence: TGTGCCAGCAGCTTAAGCGGACACGGGGGCAATGAGCAGTTCTTC. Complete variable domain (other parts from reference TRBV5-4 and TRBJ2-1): ETGVTQSPTHLIKTRGQQVTLRCSSQSGHNTVSWYQQALGQGPQFIFQYYREEENGRGNFPPRFSGLQFPNYSSELNVNALELDDSALYLCASSLSGHGGNEQFFGPGTRLTVL.

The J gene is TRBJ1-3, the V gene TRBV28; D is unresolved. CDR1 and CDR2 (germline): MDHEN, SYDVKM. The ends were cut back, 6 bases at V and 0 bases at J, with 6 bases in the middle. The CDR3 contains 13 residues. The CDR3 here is CASSRGSGNTIYF. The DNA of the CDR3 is TGTGCCAGCAGCCGGGGCTCTGGAAACACCATATATTTT. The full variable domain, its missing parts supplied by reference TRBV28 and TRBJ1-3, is DVKVTQSSRYLVKRTGEKVFLECVQDMDHENMFWYRQDPGLGLRLIYFSYDVKMKEKGDIPEGYSVSREKKERFSLILESASTNQTSMYLCASSRGSGNTIYFGEGSWLTVV.